These 18 T cell receptor beta chains share one sample of origin, sequenced in a study of blood T cell repertoires in COVID-19. Sequencing used immunoSEQ multiplex PCR; TCRdb keeps in-frame clones, though not all of them. The sample has fewer than 250,000 clones; around four fifths are singletons. The sequenced sample consisted of PBMCs or T cells enriched from blood (not recorded which). The source of these receptors is a woman aged 35 to 49 who had been exposed to COVID-19.

This clone has just one count. The V and J genes are TRBV21-1 and TRBJ2-3; the table's TRBD2 call for D was not verified on the DNA. TRBV21-1 represents a pseudogene. CDR3 length: 23 amino acids. The CDR3 sequence is CASTPRMRCGARGTSGSTDTQYF. The CDR3 DNA reads as TGTGCCAGCACCCCCCGTATGAGATGTGGGGCCCGTGGAACTAGCGGATCCACAGATACGCAGTATTTT.

The chain combines TRBV7-2 with TRBJ2-3; D is ambiguous. This CDR3 is 15 amino acids long. Germline V gene lookup returns CDR1 SGHTA and CDR2 FQGNSA. Trimming removed 1 base from V and 0 bases from J, with 8 bases in between. As DNA, the CDR3 is TGTGCCAGCAGCTTAGACTACATAAGCACAGATACGCAGTATTTT. This translates into CASSLDYISTDTQYF.

The chain is built from TRBV2 and TRBJ2-3; 11 bases are a match to TRBD2. CDR3 length: 16 residues. Germline values: CDR1 SNHLY, CDR2 FYNNEI. The junction had 9 bases not matched to a gene; V was cut back by 6 bases and J by 4 bases. CDR3 bases: TGTGCCAGCAGCTTAATTAGCGGGGGGGCCGCAGATACGCAGTATTTT. Protein: CASSLISGGAADTQYF.

V gene TRBV12-3 or TRBV12-4 combines with J gene TRBJ2-2, with D perhaps matching TRBD2 (6 bases). The CDR3 spans 13 residues. Trimming took off 6 bases at V and 9 bases at J, with 14 bases between the two ends. The CDR3 bases are TGTGCCAGCAGCCGGGGGTCTTTCAGGGAGCTGTTTTTT. This sequence encodes CASSRGSFRELFF.

This clone has just a few counts. A read error may produce the germline difference seen at one junction end. This chain uses TRBV11-2 with TRBJ2-7; 7 nucleotides match TRBD1. The germline CDR1 and CDR2 sequences are SGHAT and FQNNGV. The CDR3 is 14 residues long. CDR3 sequence (DNA): TGTGCCAGCAGCAAAACAGGGGTCTCCAACGAGCAGTACTTC. Its translation is CASSKTGVSNEQYF.

This chain links TRBV11-1 with TRBJ2-5; 9 bases agree with TRBD1. The germline gives CDR1 SGHAT, CDR2 FQDESV (reference sequence). The ends lost 5 bases at V and 4 bases at J; junction bases unmatched: 11. The CDR3 runs to 16 residues. The CDR3 DNA reads as TGTGCCAGCAGCCCCCGGGACAGGGAGTTAGGAGAGACCCAGTACTTC. Its protein is CASSPRDRELGETQYF.

This chain uses TRBV5-4 with TRBJ1-1; possible D gene TRBD1, 6 bases. Deletions cut 5 bases from V and 1 base from J, with 15 bases between. The length of the CDR3 is 15 residues. Looked up from germline, CDR1 is SGHNT and CDR2 is YYREEE (reference sequence). The chain's CDR3 is CASRLGGRGNTEAFF. The DNA of the CDR3 is TGTGCCAGCAGGCTAGGGGGTAGGGGGAACACTGAAGCTTTCTTT.

The gene calls are TRBV7-9 and TRBJ2-7, with TRBD1 matching over 9 bases. Looked up from germline, CDR1 is SEHNR and CDR2 is FQNEAQ (reference sequence). The CDR3 is made up of 15 amino acids. V was pared by 5 bases and J by 3 bases, with 8 bases of the junction left unmatched. The CDR3 region has the DNA TGTGCCAGCAGCCCCCGGGACAGGGTGGGCTACGAGCAGTACTTC. Translated: CASSPRDRVGYEQYF.

Concerning this clone itself: This sample also contains other DNA sequences that code for the same CDR3. V and J are TRBV7-3 and TRBJ1-2, with D perhaps matching TRBD1 (5 bases). The length of the CDR3 is 13 residues. The germline gives CDR1 SGHTA, CDR2 FQGTGA. Trimming took 5 bases from V and 0 from J, leaving 7 bases between them. CDR3 protein: CASSPTANYGYTF. The DNA for the CDR3 is TGTGCCAGCAGCCCGACAGCTAACTATGGCTACACCTTC.

This chain links TRBV28 with TRBJ2-4; weak D call: TRBD1 (6 bases). The germline CDR1 and CDR2 sequences are MDHEN and SYDVKM. V was clipped by 2 bases and J by 1 base, with 9 bases between them. CDR3 length: 15 residues. The CDR3 sequence is CASSLPGVAKNIQYF. The CDR3 nucleotides read TGTGCCAGCAGTTTACCAGGGGTGGCCAAAAACATTCAGTACTTC.

This clone is a singleton in its sample. The chain combines TRBV10-3 with TRBJ1-2, with TRBD1 identical over 8 bases. This CDR3 is 11 amino acids long. Germline V CDR1 and CDR2: ENHRY, SYGVKD. Trimming removed 11 bases from V and 8 bases from J; junction bases left unmatched: 7. This CDR3 is CAFGQGEGYTF. In nucleotides, the CDR3 is TGTGCCTTCGGACAGGGCGAAGGCTACACCTTC.

The rearrangement joins TRBV21-1 to TRBJ2-7; TRBD2 is the table's D call and was not checked against the DNA. TRBV21-1 represents a pseudogene. CDR3 length: 16 residues. The CDR3 region has the DNA TGTGCCAGCAGCAAAGATGGTAGCGGGGGGGCCAGGGAGCAGTACTTC. It is translated as CASSKDGSGGAREQYF.

The V and J genes are TRBV4-2 and TRBJ2-5; TRBD2 matches at 8 bases. The germline CDR1 and CDR2 sequences are LGHNA and YNFKEQ. With V trimmed by 1 base and J by 5 bases, 9 bases remained unmatched. This CDR3 comprises 16 residues. The DNA for the CDR3 is TGTGCCAGCAGCCAAGGAGTCATAGCGGGGACGGAGACCCAGTACTTC. Its protein is CASSQGVIAGTETQYF.

The rearrangement uses TRBV4-2 and TRBJ2-3, with 7 positions matching TRBD2. The CDR3 consists of 15 residues. Trimming took 0 bases from V and 5 from J; bases not matched to a gene: 5. Germline lookup yields CDR1 LGHNA and CDR2 YNFKEQ. The CDR3 nucleotides read TGTGCCAGCAGCCAAGAGAGCGGGGATGTAGATACGCAGTATTTT. Encoded protein: CASSQESGDVDTQYF.

The V and J genes are TRBV9 and TRBJ1-2; D remains unclear. Trimming took off 0 bases at V and 0 bases at J, with 9 bases between the two ends. The CDR3 is 15 amino acids. CDR1 and CDR2 (germline): SGDLS, YYNGEE. CDR3 bases: TGTGCCAGCAGCGTAGTGAACAGTGCTAACTATGGCTACACCTTC. This sequence encodes CASSVVNSANYGYTF.

J is TRBJ1-2 and V is TRBV7-2, with no clear D. The CDR3 covers 12 residues. Germline CDR1 reads SGHTA; CDR2 reads FQGNSA. V lost 5 bases and J 0 bases, leaving 4 bases between the germline ends. CDR3 sequence: CASSPSNYGYTF. The CDR3 DNA reads as TGTGCCAGCAGCCCGTCTAACTATGGCTACACCTTC.

This clone has just a few counts. J is TRBJ1-2 and V is TRBV12-3 or TRBV12-4, with D perhaps matching TRBD1 (6 bases). V was trimmed by 2 bases and J by 6 bases, leaving 10 bases between them. The CDR3 has 13 residues. The CDR3: CASSLIGGDGYTF. CDR3 sequence (DNA): TGTGCCAGCAGTTTAATTGGGGGCGATGGCTACACCTTC.

The J gene is TRBJ2-2, the V gene TRBV6-5, with 12 bases identical to TRBD2. The CDR3 length is 15 residues. The germline gives CDR1 MNHEY, CDR2 SVGAGI. V shed 6 bases, J shed 7 bases, and the junction held 6 bases outside the gene matches. The DNA of the CDR3 is TGTGCCAGCAGACCTAGCGGGGGGGCGGGCGGGGAGCTGTTTTTT. Its protein is CASRPSGGAGGELFF.